This T cell receptor beta chain was observed in a study of control samples from healthy donors and cancer patients. This CDR3 spans 14 amino acids. CDR1 and CDR2 (germline): LGHDT, YNNKEL (reference sequence). The V gene lost 4 bases and the J gene lost 3 bases, with 12 bases spanning the gap. Clones were sequenced by immunoSEQ multiplex PCR, and TCRdb holds only the in-frame ones, with some missing. The data show around 100,000 clones, roughly 90% seen once. This clone was seen a few times. Sequencing was performed on blood. This TCR came from a woman in her fifties or sixties in good health. The genes are TRBV3-1 (or the pseudogene TRBV3-2) and TRBJ1-2, with D perhaps matching TRBD1 (5 bases). CDR3 in amino acids: CASSPGTEHYGYTF. CDR3 DNA: TGTGCCAGCAGCCCCGGGACGGAGCACTATGGCTACACCTTC.